These T cell receptor beta chains were read from a single sample in a study of Ad26.COV2.S vaccination and SARS-CoV-2 variants. Sequencing was performed with immunoSEQ multiplex PCR; in TCRdb, only in-frame clones are kept and a portion is missing. This table holds around 400,000 clones, over 75% found once. Material: peripheral blood, obtained in a trial of Ad26.COV2.S vaccine versus placebo. Receptors were obtained from a person between 18 and 65 years old who received the Ad26.COV2.S COVID-19 vaccine or a placebo. The CDR3 runs from the conserved cysteine through the conserved F or W.

J | V | CDR3
TRBJ2-3 | TRBV27 | CASSFASNLPPDTQYF
TRBJ2-1 | TRBV29-1 | CSVERQRHEQFF
TRBJ1-1 | TRBV28 | CASSDVTANTEAFF
TRBJ1-1 | TRBV28 | CASSDGQGSTEAFF
TRBJ2-1 | TRBV9 | CASSGGQGPYNEQFF
TRBJ1-1 | TRBV28 | CASSLPGVNTEAFF
TRBJ2-1 | TRBV7-3 | CASSGGSMSEQFF
TRBJ1-2 | TRBV5-1 | CASSLAGGAGYTF
TRBJ2-1 | TRBV9 | CASSVGASGGYNEQFF
TRBJ1-1 | TRBV5-6 | CASSLGTGGIGEAFF
TRBJ2-2 | TRBV5-1 | CASSFSITNTGELFF
TRBJ2-1 | TRBV10-3 | CATKREGLYEQFF
TRBJ1-2 | TRBV24-1 | CATSEAGAYYGYTF
TRBJ2-2 | TRBV6-6 | CASSFTGANTGELFF
TRBJ2-3 | TRBV6-5 | CASRDTGAPSDTQYF
TRBJ1-1 | TRBV15 | CATSREGKLTEAFF
TRBJ1-1 | TRBV4-2 | CASSLSDRSGSTEAFF
TRBJ2-2 | TRBV28 | CASRGQGGAGELFF
TRBJ2-2 | TRBV15 | CATSRDPAFGELFF
TRBJ2-2 | TRBV10-3 | CATWTARSTGELFF
TRBJ2-7 | TRBV3-1/TRBV3-2 | CASSLRDRGYEQYF
TRBJ1-1 | TRBV12-3/TRBV12-4 | CASSFGGIGEAFF
TRBJ2-2 | TRBV7-2 | CASSLAWSTGELFF
TRBJ1-1 | TRBV9 | CASGREPRPHTEAFF
TRBJ2-7 | TRBV14 | CASSQETGSYEQYF
TRBJ1-1 | TRBV28 | CASSWGNTEAFF
TRBJ1-1 | TRBV30 | CAWSVRPMNTEAFF
TRBJ2-1 | TRBV27 | CASSRTGPNEQFF
TRBJ2-2 | TRBV7-3 | CASSLNGAATTGELFF
TRBJ2-7 | TRBV6-5 | CASTSSGWSHEQYF
TRBJ2-4 | TRBV2 | CASSEILRQGVAIQYF
TRBJ2-7 | TRBV5-4 | CASSLAPAGGSYEQYF
TRBJ2-7 | TRBV4-1 | CASSQEGQGTGEQYF
TRBJ2-1 | TRBV24-1 | CATSDLQTSGSNEQFF
TRBJ1-1 | TRBV5-1 | CASSPGTQNTEAFF
TRBJ2-7 | TRBV7-9 | CASSSETSDYEQYF
TRBJ2-2 | TRBV6-5 | CASSLTENTGELFF
TRBJ1-3 | TRBV5-1 | CASRSGPSGNTIYF
TRBJ2-7 | TRBV7-3 | CASSLRGTGFYEQYF
TRBJ1-6 | TRBV27 | CASSPRGSSPLHF
TRBJ1-1 | TRBV13 | CASSLDRRNTEAFF
TRBJ2-1 | TRBV7-2 | CASSPRTSGSYEQFF
TRBJ2-1 | TRBV20-1 | CSASPTGYNEQFF
TRBJ1-3 | TRBV28 | CASWDRGRNTIYF
TRBJ2-5 | TRBV7-2 | CASSPRGGRAETQYF
TRBJ2-5 | TRBV11-3 | CASSSPLAGEQETQYF
TRBJ2-2 | TRBV9 | CASSPTSGGELFF